This TCR beta chain was captured in a study of monozygotic twins with inflammatory bowel disease. Around 4,000 ng of total RNA went into each TCR library. TCRdb reprocessed the 5' RACE reads, with one entry per CDR3 protein and no DNA. Recorded here are over 350,000 distinct CDR3 sequences; the top ten clones represent 2% to 3%. Germline CDR1 is LNHDA and CDR2 is SQIVND (reference sequence). The CDR3 loop spans 13 amino acids. Sequenced: blood. This TCR was recovered from a human donor with ulcerative colitis or Crohn's disease, or a healthy co-twin of an affected twin (not recorded which). The V gene is TRBV19, the J gene TRBJ2-7; the D gene TCRdb calls, TRBD2, cannot be checked with no DNA. The CDR3 loop is CASRRQGGYEQYF.